The present TCR beta chain was sequenced within a study of T cell changes during pregnancy in multiple sclerosis. Germline V gene sequence: CDR1 SEHNR, CDR2 FQNEAQ (reference sequence). The ends were cut back, 4 bases at V and 2 bases at J, with 11 bases in the middle. There are 14 residues in the CDR3. This clone occurred a few times. TCRdb's table, derived via immunoSEQ multiplex PCR, lists solely in-frame clones and lacks some. Of around 72,000 clones in the sample, roughly nine tenths were seen once. The V and J genes are TRBV7-9 and TRBJ2-5; TRBD2 is a possible D gene (5 bases). The TCR sequence derives from a female donor in good health, enrolled as a control in a pregnancy study. The sample consisted of peripheral blood, taken in the third trimester of pregnancy. CDR3 nucleotide sequence: TGTGCCAGCAGCTCCTCGGGAACTCAAGAGACCCAGTACTTC. This sequence encodes CASSSSGTQETQYF.